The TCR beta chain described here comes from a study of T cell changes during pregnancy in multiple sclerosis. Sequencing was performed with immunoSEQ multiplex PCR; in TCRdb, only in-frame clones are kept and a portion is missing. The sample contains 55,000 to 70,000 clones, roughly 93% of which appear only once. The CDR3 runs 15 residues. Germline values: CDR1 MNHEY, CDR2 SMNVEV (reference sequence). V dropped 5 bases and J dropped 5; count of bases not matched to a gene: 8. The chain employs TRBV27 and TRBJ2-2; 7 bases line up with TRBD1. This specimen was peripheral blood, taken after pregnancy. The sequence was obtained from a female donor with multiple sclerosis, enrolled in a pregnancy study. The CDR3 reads CASSPTGARTGELFF. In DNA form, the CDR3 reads TGTGCCAGCAGTCCCACAGGGGCTCGGACCGGGGAGCTGTTTTTT.